The next 24 T cell receptor beta chains were all read from a single sample in a study of T cell repertoires in cytomegalovirus infection. From the reads, TCRdb called clonotypes with MiXCR, one entry per CDR3 protein. The data show roughly 130,000 distinct CDR3 sequences, with roughly 9% seen just once and around 10% held by the top ten. The specimen sequenced was PBMCs. The source of these receptors is a human donor in good health (CMV status not recorded). Some clones in this sample may be carry-over from other donors' samples.

This chain joins TRBV29-1 and TRBJ2-3; 9 nucleotides line up with TRBD1. Per germline, CDR1 SQVTM and CDR2 ANQGSEA. With 5 bases clipped from V and 4 bases from J, the junction kept 7 bases outside the gene matches. CDR3 length: 14 residues. The CDR3 DNA sequence: TGCAGCGTTTTAGACAGGGGGTATGCAGATACGCAGTATTTT. Protein product: CSVLDRGYADTQYF.

The table lists this clonotype with many counts. V usage is TRBV7-9 and J usage is TRBJ1-4; tentatively, D is TRBD1 (6 bases). The CDR3 consists of 16 residues. Germline values: CDR1 SEHNR, CDR2 FQNEAQ (reference sequence). The germline V and J ends were trimmed by 5 bases and 1 base, with 14 bases remaining between them. The CDR3 DNA is TGTGCCAGCAGCCTTTCGGGGGCTAGAACTAATGAAAAACTGTTTTTT. The encoded protein is CASSLSGARTNEKLFF. The full variable domain, rest sourced from reference TRBV7-9 and TRBJ1-4, is DTGVSQNPRHKITKRGQNVTFRCDPISEHNRLYWYRQTLGQGPEFLTYFQNEAQLEKSRLLSDRFSAERPKGSFSTLEIQRTEQGDSAMYLCASSLSGARTNEKLFFGSGTQLSVL.

This clonotype was seen ten or more times. J is TRBJ2-3 and V is TRBV4-1; unclear D gene. The V gene lost 0 bases and the J gene lost 6 bases, with 13 bases spanning the gap. CDR1 and CDR2 (germline): MGHRA, YSYEKL. The CDR3 is 15 amino acids. The CDR3 loop is CASSQDNSPADTQYF. The CDR3 bases are TGCGCCAGCAGCCAAGATAACTCTCCAGCGGATACGCAGTATTTT.

The rearrangement links TRBV3-1 to TRBJ2-7; 7 positions agree with TRBD1. The J segment lost 3 bases and the V segment lost 7 bases, leaving 9 bases of the junction unmatched. This CDR3 contains 14 residues. Germline V gene sequence: CDR1 LGHDT, CDR2 YNNKEL (reference sequence). The CDR3 DNA follows: TGTGCCAGCAACAATTGGGACAGTCTCTACGAGCAGTACTTC. Its translation is CASNNWDSLYEQYF.

This clonotype was counted ten times or more. The rearrangement uses TRBV7-2 and TRBJ2-3; maybe TRBD2 (6 bases). Germline CDR1 reads SGHTA; CDR2 reads FQGNSA. Trimming took off 6 bases at V and 0 bases at J, with 13 bases between the two ends. The CDR3 runs 15 residues. CDR3 amino acids: CASSPLATSTDTQYF. CDR3 nucleotide sequence: TGTGCCAGCAGTCCCCTAGCGACTAGCACAGATACGCAGTATTTT.

This clonotype was seen many times. This chain uses TRBV20-1 with TRBJ1-2, with D uncertain. CDR1 is DFQATT and CDR2 is SNEGSKA in the germline V gene (reference sequence). CDR3 size: 15 residues. V lost 2 bases and J lost 4, with 17 bases in between. The CDR3 DNA follows: TGCAGTGCTAGAACCCGGAGGCAGTTGGGCTATGGCTACACCTTC. It translates to CSARTRRQLGYGYTF.

This sequence joins TRBV5-5 and TRBJ1-1; the D is unclear. Germline CDR1 SGHKS, CDR2 YYEKEE (reference sequence). This CDR3 region has 12 residues. The ends were cut back, 2 bases at V and 7 bases at J, with 9 bases in the middle. CDR3 sequence: CASSFSGFEAFF. CDR3 sequence (DNA): TGTGCCAGCAGCTTTTCAGGCTTTGAAGCTTTCTTT.

This clonotype was counted only a few times. The CDR3 here is CSVVGGGAQNIQYF. CDR3 DNA sequence: TGCAGCGTTGTAGGTGGTGGGGCACAAAACATTCAGTACTTC. This chain links TRBV29-1 with TRBJ2-4; D might be TRBD1 (5 bases). V shed 4 bases and J shed 5 bases, with 15 bases lying between them. Germline assignment: CDR1 SQVTM and CDR2 ANQGSEA. The CDR3 totals 14 residues.

This clonotype was found many times. The V call is TRBV7-2, the J call TRBJ1-4; 7 bases are a match to TRBD1. CDR1 and CDR2 from the germline V gene are SGHTA and FQGNSA. This CDR3 region has 13 residues. J lost 8 bases, V lost 5 bases, and 5 bases had no gene match. The CDR3 region has the DNA TGTGCCAGCAGCCCAGGGGGAAAGGAAAAACTGTTTTTT. It codes for CASSPGGKEKLFF.

This clonotype was counted ten times or more. The junction differs from germline at one of its ends, possibly a read error. The chain has TRBV28 and TRBJ2-1; the match to TRBD2 covers 13 bases. Germline CDR1 and CDR2: MDHEN and SYDVKM. The CDR3 length is 16 residues. The CDR3 reads CASTSGGAVTYNEQFF. The CDR3, as DNA: TGTGCTAGCACTAGCGGGGGGGCCGTGACCTACAATGAGCAGTTCTTC.

In its sample, this clonotype was seen many times. The V and J genes are TRBV7-3 and TRBJ2-3; TRBD1 agrees at 8 bases. There are 15 residues in the CDR3. Germline assignment: CDR1 SGHTA and CDR2 FQGTGA. V was pared by 5 bases and J by 4 bases, with 8 bases of the junction left unmatched. The CDR3 DNA follows: TGTGCCAGCAGCAGAGGACAGGGAGTAGCAGATACGCAGTATTTT. Its protein product is CASSRGQGVADTQYF.

This clonotype came up many times. This chain connects TRBV6-5 to TRBJ2-7; TRBD2 is a possible D gene (5 bases). This CDR3 is built from 15 residues. V lost 5 bases and J 0 bases, leaving 14 bases between the germline ends. The germline V gene encodes CDR1 MNHEY and CDR2 SVGAGI. CDR3 sequence: CASSMEPRDSYEQYF. The DNA for the CDR3 is TGTGCCAGCAGTATGGAACCCCGGGACTCCTACGAGCAGTACTTC.

Many counts were recorded for this clonotype. This chain joins TRBV7-2 and TRBJ2-1, with a weak D call TRBD2 (6 bases). Germline V gene data show CDR1 as SGHTA and CDR2 as FQGNSA. The V and J ends lost 7 bases and 2 bases respectively, with 15 bases between them. The CDR3 totals 15 residues. CDR3 nucleotide sequence: TGTGCCAGCACCACTCGGGACTTGCCCTACAATGAGCAGTTCTTC. This gives the protein CASTTRDLPYNEQFF.

J is TRBJ1-1 and V is TRBV14; no clear D gene. Germline CDR1 is SGHDN and CDR2 is FVKESK. The CDR3 contains 14 residues. V lost 1 base and J lost 4, with 10 bases in between. The CDR3 sequence is CASSQVGAGTEAFF. CDR3 DNA: TGTGCCAGCAGCCAAGTGGGAGCAGGCACTGAAGCTTTCTTT. Filled out from reference TRBV14 and TRBJ1-1, the complete variable domain reads EAGVTQFPSHSVIEKGQTVTLRCDPISGHDNLYWYRRVMGKEIKFLLHFVKESKQDESGMPNNRFLAERTGGTYSTLKVQPAELEDSGVYFCASSQVGAGTEAFFGQGTRLTVV.

There are many counts of this clonotype. The rearrangement links TRBV7-2 to TRBJ1-2; maybe TRBD1 (5 bases). The CDR3 runs to 13 residues. In germline, CDR1 is SGHTA, CDR2 FQGNSA. V was shortened by 3 bases and J by 4 bases, with 9 bases between the two germline ends. The CDR3 bases are TGTGCCAGCAGCTTTGGGGACGGCTATGGCTACACCTTC. It yields the protein CASSFGDGYGYTF.

This clonotype was seen more than once but under ten times. The genes are TRBV28 and TRBJ1-1; D is possibly TRBD1 (5 bases). V lost 7 bases and J lost 4, with 19 bases in between. The germline V gene has CDR1 MDHEN and CDR2 SYDVKM. The CDR3 length is 15 residues. The CDR3 is CASNVLGVRSTEAFF. CDR3 DNA: TGTGCCAGCAACGTTTTGGGGGTGAGGAGCACTGAAGCTTTCTTT.

Many counts were recorded for this clonotype. The chain links TRBV10-3 to TRBJ2-2; D may be TRBD1 (6 bases). The germline gives CDR1 ENHRY, CDR2 SYGVKD. CDR3 length: 16 residues. V lost 0 bases and J 4 bases, leaving 12 bases between the germline ends. The CDR3 region has the DNA TGTGCCATCAGTGAGTCAGGACAGCAGATCACCGGGGAGCTGTTTTTT. This encodes CAISESGQQITGELFF.

This clonotype was seen many times. This chain connects TRBV28 to TRBJ2-4; possible D gene TRBD1, 6 bases. From germline, CDR1 is MDHEN and CDR2 SYDVKM. V gave up 5 bases and J gave up 8 bases, with 16 bases separating them. The CDR3 has 14 amino acids. CDR3 in DNA: TGTGCCAGCAGTCCCCGCAGGGGTGGGGACATTCAGTACTTC. It codes for CASSPRRGGDIQYF. The full variable domain, with the rest looked up from reference TRBV28 and TRBJ2-4, is DVKVTQSSRYLVKRTGEKVFLECVQDMDHENMFWYRQDPGLGLRLIYFSYDVKMKEKGDIPEGYSVSREKKERFSLILESASTNQTSMYLCASSPRRGGDIQYFGAGTRLSVL.

This clonotype has ten or more counts. The V gene is TRBV7-9, the J gene TRBJ2-1; TRBD1 agrees at 9 bases. The germline V gene has CDR1 SEHNR and CDR2 FQNEAQ (reference sequence). CDR3 length: 15 residues. V gave up 1 base and J gave up 7 bases; unmatched junction bases: 5. CDR3 sequence reads: CASSLDRGQVNEQFF. In nucleotides, the CDR3 is TGTGCCAGCAGCTTAGACAGGGGGCAAGTAAATGAGCAGTTCTTC.

The V call is TRBV20-1, the J call TRBJ2-3; the match to TRBD2 covers 13 bases. CDR3 length equals 15 residues. Germline V gives CDR1 DFQATT, CDR2 SNEGSKA (reference sequence). V was pared by 6 bases and J by 4 bases, with 7 bases of the junction left unmatched. CDR3 coding DNA: TGCAGTGCCGCAACTAGCGGGGGGGTGGCAGATACGCAGTATTTT. It specifies CSAATSGGVADTQYF.

There are many counts of this clonotype. CDR3 sequence reads: CASSFGTEGTEAFF. CDR3 nucleotides: TGCGCCAGCAGCTTTGGGACAGAGGGCACTGAAGCTTTCTTT. The rearrangement uses TRBV5-1 and TRBJ1-1, with 7 positions matching TRBD1. J was trimmed by 4 bases and V by 2 bases; bases with no gene match: 5. This CDR3 contains 14 residues. Germline-derived CDR1 and CDR2 are SGHRS and YFSETQ.

This clonotype was seen repeatedly, ten times or more. The chain recombines TRBV28 with TRBJ2-7; 7 bases are shared with TRBD1. Germline CDR1 MDHEN, CDR2 SYDVKM. The CDR3 loop spans 14 amino acids. V trimming: 6 bases; J trimming: 2 bases; junction bases outside the gene matches: 7. CDR3 residues: CASRPGTETYEQYF. As DNA, the CDR3 is TGTGCCAGCAGACCCGGGACAGAGACCTACGAGCAGTACTTC.

This clonotype has a count of ten or more. The CDR3 nucleotides are TGTGCCAGCAGCCGGGGACAGGTCTACGAGCAGTACTTC. This codes for CASSRGQVYEQYF. This sequence joins TRBV7-9 and TRBJ2-7, with 8 nucleotides matching TRBD1. The J segment lost 3 bases and the V segment lost 5 bases, leaving 3 bases of the junction unmatched. CDR3 length: 13 residues. Germline V CDR1 and CDR2: SEHNR, FQNEAQ (reference sequence).

This clonotype occurred many times. The chain is built from TRBV11-2 and TRBJ1-3; D is possibly TRBD1 (6 bases). Per the germline V gene, CDR1 is SGHAT and CDR2 is FQNNGV. CDR3 length: 14 residues. Trimming pared 5 bases from V and 2 bases from J, leaving 10 bases between. CDR3 bases: TGTGCCAGCAGCCGCCAGGGGACTGGAAACACCATATATTTT. This translates into CASSRQGTGNTIYF.